Included here is one T cell receptor (beta chain) sequence, with context. The data were taken from a study of blood T cell repertoires in COVID-19. Here immunoSEQ multiplex PCR was the method, and the copy in TCRdb shows in-frame clones only, minus some. The top ten hold over 0.2% of the sample, which has around 700,000 clones, approximately 90% seen once. The CDR3 is made up of 13 amino acids. Germline V CDR1 and CDR2: SNHLY, FYNNEI. V gave up 6 bases and J gave up 4 bases, with 11 bases separating them. The rearrangement uses TRBV2 and TRBJ2-3; no definite D call. Source material: peripheral blood. The receptor's source is a woman aged 18 to 35 with acute or convalescent COVID-19. CDR3 in DNA: TGTGCCAGCAGCCGGTCCTCGGCAGATACGCAGTATTTT. Its translation: CASSRSSADTQYF.